This T cell receptor (beta chain) comes out of a study of read filtering for tumor transcriptome and immune sequencing. On the study more broadly: Among patients, some 17 were male and around 15 female, aged roughly 40 to 90 (mean approximately 62). IR-seq gave about 3.5 to 10.27 million TCR reads per sample; RNA-seq gave roughly 75 to 1,400.

Molecular barcoded adaptors covering alpha/delta and beta/gamma chains were used on roughly 370 ng RNA. TCRdb processed the reads anew with MiXCR; each CDR3 protein has one entry. Among about 50,000 distinct CDR3 sequences, about 20% were seen once, and the ten largest hold approximately 38%. Germline V CDR1 and CDR2: MGHRA, YSYEKL. There are 16 residues in the CDR3. The V and J ends lost 1 base and 7 bases, in that order; junction bases with no gene match: 7. The source is a donor aged 40 or older with multiple myeloma. This sequence joins TRBV4-1 and TRBJ1-2, with 12 positions matching TRBD1. Sequencing was performed on a population of CD138-negative cells sorted from bone marrow. This CDR3 is CASSQVGTGGEAGYTF. The CDR3 nucleotides are TGCGCCAGCAGCCAAGTGGGGACAGGGGGCGAAGCTGGCTACACCTTC.